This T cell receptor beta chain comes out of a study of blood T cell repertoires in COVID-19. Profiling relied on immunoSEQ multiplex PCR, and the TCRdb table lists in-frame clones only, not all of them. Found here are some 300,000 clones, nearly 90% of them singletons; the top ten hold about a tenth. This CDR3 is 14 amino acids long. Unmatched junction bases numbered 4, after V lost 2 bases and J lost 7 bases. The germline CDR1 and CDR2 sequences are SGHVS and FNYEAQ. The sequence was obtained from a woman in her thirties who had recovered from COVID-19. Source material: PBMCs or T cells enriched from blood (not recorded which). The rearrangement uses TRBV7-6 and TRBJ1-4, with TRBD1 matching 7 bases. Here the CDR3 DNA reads TGTGCCAGCAGCTTATACAGGGGAGGTGAAAAACTGTTTTTT. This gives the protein CASSLYRGGEKLFF.